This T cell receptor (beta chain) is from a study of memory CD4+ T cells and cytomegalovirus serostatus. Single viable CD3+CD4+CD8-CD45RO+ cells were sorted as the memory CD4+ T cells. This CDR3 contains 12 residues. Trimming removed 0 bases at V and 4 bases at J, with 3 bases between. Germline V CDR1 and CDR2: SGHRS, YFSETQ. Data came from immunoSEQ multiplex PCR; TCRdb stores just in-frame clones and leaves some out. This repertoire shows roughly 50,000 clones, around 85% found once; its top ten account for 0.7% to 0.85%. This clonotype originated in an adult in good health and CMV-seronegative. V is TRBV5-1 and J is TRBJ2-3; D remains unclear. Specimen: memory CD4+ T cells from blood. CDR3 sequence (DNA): TGCGCCAGCAGCTTGGGTGCAGATACGCAGTATTTT. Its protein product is CASSLGADTQYF.